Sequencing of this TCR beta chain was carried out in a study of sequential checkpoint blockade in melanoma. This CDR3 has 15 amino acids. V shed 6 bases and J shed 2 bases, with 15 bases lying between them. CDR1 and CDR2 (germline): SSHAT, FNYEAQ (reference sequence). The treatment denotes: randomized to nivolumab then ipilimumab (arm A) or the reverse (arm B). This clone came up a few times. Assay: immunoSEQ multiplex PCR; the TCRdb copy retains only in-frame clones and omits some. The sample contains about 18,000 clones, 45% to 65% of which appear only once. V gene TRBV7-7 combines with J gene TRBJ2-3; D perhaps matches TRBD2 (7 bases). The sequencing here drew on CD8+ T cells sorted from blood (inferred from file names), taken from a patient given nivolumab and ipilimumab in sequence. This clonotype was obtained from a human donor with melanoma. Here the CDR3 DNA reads TGTGCCAGCAGTTCTGGGGGGGCGGACACAGATACGCAGTATTTT. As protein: CASSSGGADTDTQYF. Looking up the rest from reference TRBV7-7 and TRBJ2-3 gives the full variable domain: GAGVSQSPRYKVTKRGQDVTLRCDPISSHATLYWYQQALGQGPEFLTYFNYEAQPDKSGLPSDRFSAERPEGSISTLTIQRTEQRDSAMYRCASSSGGADTDTQYFGPGTRLTVL.